The clone carrying this T cell receptor beta chain is medium-sized. Germline V gene lookup returns CDR1 SNHLY and CDR2 FYNNEI. The ends were cut back, 6 bases at V and 10 bases at J, with 16 bases in the middle. The CDR3 runs 14 residues. As originally analysed: Amplification of reference gene primers provided the estimated nucleated cell counts. Produced via immunoSEQ multiplex PCR; TCRdb's table is partial and in-frame only. That table gives V, J and clone size, and the DNA gave D and trimming. The sample contains 200,000 to 250,000 clones, around 80% of which appear only once. These data belong to a study of blood T cell repertoires in COVID-19. Study at large: The study drew acute and convalescent COVID-19 samples from the United States, Italy and Spain. T cells, B-cell-depleted T cells, or PBMCs provided the cDNA or gDNA that served as material.

Input material: peripheral blood. The clonotype comes from a woman aged 55 to 70 who had recovered from COVID-19. This chain uses TRBV2 with TRBJ1-6, with D perhaps matching TRBD1 (5 bases). CDR3 loop: CASRGLGDGSPLHF. For the CDR3, the DNA is TGTGCCAGCAGGGGGCTAGGGGATGGGTCACCCCTCCACTTT.